The 2 T cell receptor beta chains below all came from one sample that was sequenced in a study of cytomegalovirus exposure and HLA in healthy donors. The PCR had 60 Vbeta and 13 Jbeta primers. Profiling relied on immunoSEQ multiplex PCR, and the TCRdb table lists in-frame clones only, not all of them. The sample lists around 170,000 clones; roughly 80% were seen once. The sequenced material came from PBMCs. Receptors were obtained from a man aged 40-49 years in good health and CMV-seropositive.

V usage is TRBV27 and J usage is TRBJ2-3; the D gene is possibly TRBD1 (6 bases). The CDR3 has 15 residues. Trimming took 2 bases from V and 2 from J, leaving 11 bases between them. CDR1 MNHEY and CDR2 SMNVEV come from the germline V gene (reference sequence). The CDR3 DNA reads TGTGCCAGCAGTTTAGTGGGGGCCTACACAGATACGCAGTATTTT. The encoded protein is CASSLVGAYTDTQYF.

This chain links TRBV6-5 with TRBJ2-5; 9 bases fit TRBD1. The CDR3 runs to 15 residues. Germline V lookup: CDR1 MNHEY, CDR2 SVGAGI. V was clipped by 6 bases and J by 0 bases; unmatched bases: 5. The CDR3 bases are TGTGCCAGCAGAGCCGGACAGGGGTACCAAGAGACCCAGTACTTC. Translating it yields CASRAGQGYQETQYF.